The entry below describes one TCR beta chain. These data belong to a study of blood T cell repertoires in COVID-19. While infection was still active, Seattle patients were enrolled and then followed longitudinally. The V gene lost 7 bases and the J gene lost 9 bases, with 16 bases spanning the gap. The V gene's germline CDR1 is SNHLY and CDR2 FYNNEI. The CDR3 has 14 residues. Sequencing was performed with immunoSEQ multiplex PCR; in TCRdb, only in-frame clones are kept and a portion is missing. Found here are some 270,000 clones, roughly 84% of them singletons; the top ten hold 15% to 18%. Input material: peripheral blood. This TCR came from a person in their 70s with COVID-19, enrolled during active disease. The V gene is TRBV2, the J gene TRBJ1-6; possible D gene TRBD1, 6 bases. CDR3 sequence: CASTLQGTGSPLHF. CDR3 nucleotides: TGTGCCAGCACCCTACAGGGTACCGGTTCACCCCTCCACTTT.